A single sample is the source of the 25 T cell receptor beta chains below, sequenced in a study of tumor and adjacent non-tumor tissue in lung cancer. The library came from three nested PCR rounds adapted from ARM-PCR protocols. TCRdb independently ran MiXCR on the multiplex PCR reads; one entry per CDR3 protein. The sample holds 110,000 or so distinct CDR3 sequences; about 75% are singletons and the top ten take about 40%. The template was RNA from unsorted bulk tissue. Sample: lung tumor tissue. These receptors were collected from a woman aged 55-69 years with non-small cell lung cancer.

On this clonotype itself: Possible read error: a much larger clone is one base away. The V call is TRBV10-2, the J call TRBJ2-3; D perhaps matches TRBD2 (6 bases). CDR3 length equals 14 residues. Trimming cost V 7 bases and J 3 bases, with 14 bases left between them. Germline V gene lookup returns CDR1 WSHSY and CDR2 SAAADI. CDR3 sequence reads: CASNVVGRTDTQYF. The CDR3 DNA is TGCGCCAGCAATGTGGTGGGGAGGACAGATACGCAGTATTTT.

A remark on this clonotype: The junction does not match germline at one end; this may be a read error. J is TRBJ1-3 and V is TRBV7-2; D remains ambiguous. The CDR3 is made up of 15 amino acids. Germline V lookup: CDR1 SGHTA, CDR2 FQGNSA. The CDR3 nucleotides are TGTGCCAGCAGCTTAGGTTACCATTCTGGAAACATCATATATTTT. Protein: CASSLGYHSGNIIYF.

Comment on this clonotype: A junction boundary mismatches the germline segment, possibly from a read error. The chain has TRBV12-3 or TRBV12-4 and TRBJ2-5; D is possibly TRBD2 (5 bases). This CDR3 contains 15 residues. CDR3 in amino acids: CTSSPDGESGEIQYF. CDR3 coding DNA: TGTACCAGCAGTCCCGACGGCGAGAGTGGGGAGATCCAGTACTTC.

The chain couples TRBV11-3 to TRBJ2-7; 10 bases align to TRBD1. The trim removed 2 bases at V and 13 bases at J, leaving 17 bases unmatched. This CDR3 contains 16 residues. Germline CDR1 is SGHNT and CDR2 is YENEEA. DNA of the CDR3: TGTGCCAGCAGCTTATCTCCGGGACAGGGGAGGAACGATCAATACTTC. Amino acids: CASSLSPGQGRNDQYF.

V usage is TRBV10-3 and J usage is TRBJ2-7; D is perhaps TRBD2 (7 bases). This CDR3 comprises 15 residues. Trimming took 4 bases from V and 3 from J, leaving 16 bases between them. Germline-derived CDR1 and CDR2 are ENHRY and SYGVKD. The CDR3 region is CAISGGGLVGYEQYF. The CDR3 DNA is TGTGCCATCAGTGGGGGGGGGCTCGTCGGCTACGAGCAGTACTTC.

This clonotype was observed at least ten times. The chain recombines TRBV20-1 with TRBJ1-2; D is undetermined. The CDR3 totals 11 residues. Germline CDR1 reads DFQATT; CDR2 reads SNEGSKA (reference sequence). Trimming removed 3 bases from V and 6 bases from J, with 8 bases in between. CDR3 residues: CSASREDGYTF. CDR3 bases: TGCAGTGCTAGCCGAGAGGATGGCTACACCTTC.

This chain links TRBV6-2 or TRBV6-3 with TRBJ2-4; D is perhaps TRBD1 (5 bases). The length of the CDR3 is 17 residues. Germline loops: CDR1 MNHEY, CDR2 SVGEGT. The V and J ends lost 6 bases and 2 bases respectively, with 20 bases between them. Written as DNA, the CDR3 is TGTGCCAGCAGCTACGCATTATCAGGGATCTCCAAAAACATTCAGTACTTC. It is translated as CASSYALSGISKNIQYF.

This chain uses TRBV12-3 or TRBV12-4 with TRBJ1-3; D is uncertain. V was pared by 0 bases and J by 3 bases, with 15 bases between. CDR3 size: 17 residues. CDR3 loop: CASSLALWGIYGNTIYF. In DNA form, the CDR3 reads TGTGCCAGCAGTTTAGCGCTCTGGGGTATCTATGGAAACACCATATATTTT.

The CDR3 here is CASRSRDYNNSPLHF. The DNA for the CDR3 is TGTGCCAGCAGATCCCGGGACTACAATAATTCACCCCTCCACTTT. The chain joins TRBV28 to TRBJ1-6, with a tentative D call TRBD1 (5 bases). The germline V gene has CDR1 MDHEN and CDR2 SYDVKM. Between the trimmed V and J ends, which lost 6 bases and 5 bases, there was a span of 14 bases. The CDR3 has 15 amino acids. The full variable domain, rest sourced from reference TRBV28 and TRBJ1-6, is DVKVTQSSRYLVKRTGEKVFLECVQDMDHENMFWYRQDPGLGLRLIYFSYDVKMKEKGDIPEGYSVSREKKERFSLILESASTNQTSMYLCASRSRDYNNSPLHFGNGTRLTVT.

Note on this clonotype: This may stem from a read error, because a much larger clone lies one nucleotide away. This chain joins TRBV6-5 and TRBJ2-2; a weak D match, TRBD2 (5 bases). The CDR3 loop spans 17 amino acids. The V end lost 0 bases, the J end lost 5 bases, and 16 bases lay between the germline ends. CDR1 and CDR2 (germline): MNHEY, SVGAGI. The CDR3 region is CASSYSGLASTTGELFF. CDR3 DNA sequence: TGTGCCAGCAGTTACTCGGGCCTAGCCTCAACTACCGGGGAGCTGTTTTTT.

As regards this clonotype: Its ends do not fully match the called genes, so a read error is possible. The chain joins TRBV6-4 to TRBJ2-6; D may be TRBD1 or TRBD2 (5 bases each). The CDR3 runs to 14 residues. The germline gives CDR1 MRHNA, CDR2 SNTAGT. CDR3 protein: CASAAGLGANVLIF. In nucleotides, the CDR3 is TGTGCCAGCGCGGCGGGCCTTGGGGCCAACGTCCTGATTTTC.

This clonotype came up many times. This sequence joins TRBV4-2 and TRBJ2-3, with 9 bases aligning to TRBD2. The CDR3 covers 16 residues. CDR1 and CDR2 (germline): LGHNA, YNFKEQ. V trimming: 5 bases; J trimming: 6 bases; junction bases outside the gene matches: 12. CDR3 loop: CASSNGDSGGGDTQYF. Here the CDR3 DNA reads TGTGCCAGCAGCAATGGGGATAGCGGGGGCGGGGATACGCAGTATTTT.

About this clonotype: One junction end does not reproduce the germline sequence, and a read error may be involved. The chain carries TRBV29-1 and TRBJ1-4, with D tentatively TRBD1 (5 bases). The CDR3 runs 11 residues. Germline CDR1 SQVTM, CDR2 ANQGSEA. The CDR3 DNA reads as TGTAGCGTTGAATGGGGGGTAAAACTGTTTTTT. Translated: CSVEWGVKLFF.

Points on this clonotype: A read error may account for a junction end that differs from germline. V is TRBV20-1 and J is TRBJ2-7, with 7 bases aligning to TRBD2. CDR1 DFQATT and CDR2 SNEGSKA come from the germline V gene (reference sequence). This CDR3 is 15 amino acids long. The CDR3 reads CSAGLPGGLSYEKYF. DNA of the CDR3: TGCAGTGCTGGGCTTCCGGGAGGCCTTTCCTACGAGAAGTACTTC.

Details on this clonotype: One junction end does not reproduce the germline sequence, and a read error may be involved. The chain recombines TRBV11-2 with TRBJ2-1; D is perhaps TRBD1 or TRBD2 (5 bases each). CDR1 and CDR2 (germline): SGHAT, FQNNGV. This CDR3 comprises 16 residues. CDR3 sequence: CASIPLRGAAYNEQFF. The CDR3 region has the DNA TGTGCCAGCATCCCTCTTCGAGGGGCGGCCTACAATGAACAGTTCTTC.

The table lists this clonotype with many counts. This chain's CDR3 is CSVSKGDTQYF. Here the CDR3 DNA reads TGCAGCGTTTCGAAGGGGGATACGCAGTATTTT. This chain uses TRBV29-1 with TRBJ2-3, with D possibly matching TRBD1 (5 bases). The CDR3 has 11 residues. Trimming stripped 5 bases from V and 6 bases from J, with 9 bases between. Germline V CDR1 and CDR2: SQVTM, ANQGSEA.

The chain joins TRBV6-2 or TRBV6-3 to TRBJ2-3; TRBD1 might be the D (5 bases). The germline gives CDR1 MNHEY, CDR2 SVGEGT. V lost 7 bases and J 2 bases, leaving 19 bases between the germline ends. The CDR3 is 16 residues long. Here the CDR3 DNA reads TGTGCCAGCACCTTTGATAGTGGGGCGTACACAGATACGCAGTATTTT. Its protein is CASTFDSGAYTDTQYF.

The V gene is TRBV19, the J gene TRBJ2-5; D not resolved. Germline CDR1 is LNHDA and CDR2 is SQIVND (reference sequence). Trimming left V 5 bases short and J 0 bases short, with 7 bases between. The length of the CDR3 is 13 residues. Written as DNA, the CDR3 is TGTGCCAGTAGTCCGACTGACCAAGAGACCCAGTACTTC. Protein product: CASSPTDQETQYF.

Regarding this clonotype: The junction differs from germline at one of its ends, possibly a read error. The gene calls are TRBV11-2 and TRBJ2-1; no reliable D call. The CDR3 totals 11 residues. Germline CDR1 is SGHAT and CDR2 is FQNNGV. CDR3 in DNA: TGTGCCAGCAGCCTCCAAAATGAGCAGTTATTC. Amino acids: CASSLQNEQLF. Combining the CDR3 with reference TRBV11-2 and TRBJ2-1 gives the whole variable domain EAGVAQSPRYKIIEKRQSVAFWCNPISGHATLYWYQQILGQGPKLLIQFQNNGVVDDSQLPKDRFSAERLKGVDSTLKIQPAKLEDSAVYLCASSLQNEQLFGPGTRLTVL.

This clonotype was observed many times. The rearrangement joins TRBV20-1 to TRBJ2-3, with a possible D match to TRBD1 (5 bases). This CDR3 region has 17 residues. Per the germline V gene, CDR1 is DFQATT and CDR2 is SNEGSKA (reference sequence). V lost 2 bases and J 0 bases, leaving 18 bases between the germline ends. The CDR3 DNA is TGCAGTGCTAGACCTCAGGGCTACGGTCATAGCACAGATACGCAGTATTTT. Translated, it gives CSARPQGYGHSTDTQYF.

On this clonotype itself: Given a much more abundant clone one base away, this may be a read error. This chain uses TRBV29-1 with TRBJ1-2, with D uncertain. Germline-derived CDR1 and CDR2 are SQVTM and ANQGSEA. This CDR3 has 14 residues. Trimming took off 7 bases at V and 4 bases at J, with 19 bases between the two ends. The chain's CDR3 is CSDMSRSELYGYTF. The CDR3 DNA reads TGCAGCGATATGAGTCGCAGTGAACTCTATGGCTACACCTTC.

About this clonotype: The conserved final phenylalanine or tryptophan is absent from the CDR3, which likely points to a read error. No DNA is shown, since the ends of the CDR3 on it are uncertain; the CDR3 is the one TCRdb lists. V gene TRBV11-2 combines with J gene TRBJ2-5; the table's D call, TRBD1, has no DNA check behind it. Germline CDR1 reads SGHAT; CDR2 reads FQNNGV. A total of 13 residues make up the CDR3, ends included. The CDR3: CASSTPNKETRYV.

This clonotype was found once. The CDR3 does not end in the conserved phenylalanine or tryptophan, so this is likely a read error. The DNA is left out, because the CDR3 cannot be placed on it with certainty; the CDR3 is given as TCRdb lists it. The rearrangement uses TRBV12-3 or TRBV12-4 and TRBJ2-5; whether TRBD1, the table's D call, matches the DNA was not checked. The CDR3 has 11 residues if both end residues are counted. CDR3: CASTQGETRYL.

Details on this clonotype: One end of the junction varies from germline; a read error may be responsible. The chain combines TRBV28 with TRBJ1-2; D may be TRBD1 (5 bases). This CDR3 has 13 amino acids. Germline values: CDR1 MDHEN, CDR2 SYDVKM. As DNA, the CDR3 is TGTGCCAGTAGTTTAGGAAACAGGAACAGCTACACCTTC. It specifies CASSLGNRNSYTF.

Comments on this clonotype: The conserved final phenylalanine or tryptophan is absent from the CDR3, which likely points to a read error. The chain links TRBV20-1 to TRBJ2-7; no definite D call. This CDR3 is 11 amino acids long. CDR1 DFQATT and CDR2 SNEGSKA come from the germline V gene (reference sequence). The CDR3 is CSARTGYDQYS. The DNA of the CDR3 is TGCAGTGCTAGGACCGGCTACGATCAGTACTCC.